This TCR beta chain was found in a study (dated by TCRdb to between 2014 and 2016). The study in broad terms: The study set out to test whether tumor-infiltrating Tregs in breast cancer get recruited from blood Tregs or are instead converted in situ from other CD4+ T cell subsets.

Cells that were CD4+CD25+CD127-/low were isolated as Tregs. Tregs, naive and memory CD4+ T cells from tumor, blood and ipsilateral draining lymph nodes of five or six breast cancer patients underwent full-length TCR alpha and beta sequencing. Mononuclear cells from lymph nodes or 50 to 60 ml of peripheral blood were isolated by Ficoll density gradient centrifugation. Sorted cell populations were confirmed by FACS to exceed 90% purity. Full-length TCR variable regions were amplified by 5' RACE PCR using constant-region reverse primers, and then by semi-nested PCR using Nested Universal Primer A. The ReliaPrep RNA Cell Miniprep System was used to extract total RNA, which was then reverse transcribed into 5'RACE-ready cDNA with the SMARTer RACE 5'/3' Kit. An Illumina MiSeq was used to sequence the full-length TCR alpha and beta libraries, which had been barcoded with multiplex adaptors. Concerning the study's data processing: For each of nine subset-tissue groups, sequencing data from the five patients were combined, and the groups were compared by unsupervised clustering of TCR gene usage. Repertoire similarity was calculated with the Morisita-Horn index, weighting shared sequences by their contribution to each repertoire. The raw public reads went through TCRdb reprocessing: fastp at Q25, MiXCR clone calling, in-frame beta chains kept. When rows share a CDR3 protein, they turn into one entry using the most common DNA and genes. The authors' filters were not applied to this entry. Recorded for this sample are 8,000 to 10,000 distinct CDR3 sequences; 25% to 30% of them occurred a single time. The biggest ten clones account for approximately 3.2% of the sample.

Study-level results and caveats: Tumor-infiltrating Treg TCR alpha and beta sequences overlapped most with tumor naive CD4+ T cells, then with blood naive CD4+ T cells. The TCR gene usage of tumor memory CD4+ T cells clustered together with blood and lymph node memory CD4+ cells and with lymph node naive CD4+ cells. The validation in the larger cohort was limited to a single TCR beta V-J rearrangement instead of whole repertoires.

This clonotype showed up many times. Its antigen is still unknown. Base qualities are missing; no much larger clone stands one base away. The clonotype comes from a female donor with breast cancer. The sequenced material came from Tregs sorted from blood.

The base sequence is TGTGCCAGCAGCTTAAAGCAGGATACGCAGTATTTT. Translated, it reads CASSLKQDTQYF. The chain uses TRBV7-8 and TRBJ2-3; there is no confident call for the D gene. As encoded in the germline V gene, CDR1 is SGHVS while CDR2 is FQNEAQ. The CDR3 has 12 amino acids, counting the end cysteine and phenylalanine. Kept here is only the CDR3 DNA, which spans 36 bases and is read in frame from base 1. V sheds 2 bases and J sheds 6 bases, leaving 6 bases between their ends.